Sequencing of this T cell receptor beta chain was carried out in a study of blood T cell repertoires in COVID-19. Trimming took off 7 bases at V and 6 bases at J, with 25 bases between the two ends. The length of the CDR3 is 15 residues. The germline V gene has CDR1 SQVTM and CDR2 ANQGSEA. Produced via immunoSEQ multiplex PCR; TCRdb's table is partial and in-frame only. The sample carries around 42,000 clones, approximately 89% recorded once. Sample: peripheral blood. This sequence originates from a human donor in a cohort sampled during active COVID-19. The V gene is TRBV29-1, the J gene TRBJ2-7, with D tentatively TRBD1 (5 bases). The CDR3 coding sequence is TGCAGCGCCCGCCTATACAAATCCGGACACTTCGAGCAGTACTTC. This translates into CSARLYKSGHFEQYF.